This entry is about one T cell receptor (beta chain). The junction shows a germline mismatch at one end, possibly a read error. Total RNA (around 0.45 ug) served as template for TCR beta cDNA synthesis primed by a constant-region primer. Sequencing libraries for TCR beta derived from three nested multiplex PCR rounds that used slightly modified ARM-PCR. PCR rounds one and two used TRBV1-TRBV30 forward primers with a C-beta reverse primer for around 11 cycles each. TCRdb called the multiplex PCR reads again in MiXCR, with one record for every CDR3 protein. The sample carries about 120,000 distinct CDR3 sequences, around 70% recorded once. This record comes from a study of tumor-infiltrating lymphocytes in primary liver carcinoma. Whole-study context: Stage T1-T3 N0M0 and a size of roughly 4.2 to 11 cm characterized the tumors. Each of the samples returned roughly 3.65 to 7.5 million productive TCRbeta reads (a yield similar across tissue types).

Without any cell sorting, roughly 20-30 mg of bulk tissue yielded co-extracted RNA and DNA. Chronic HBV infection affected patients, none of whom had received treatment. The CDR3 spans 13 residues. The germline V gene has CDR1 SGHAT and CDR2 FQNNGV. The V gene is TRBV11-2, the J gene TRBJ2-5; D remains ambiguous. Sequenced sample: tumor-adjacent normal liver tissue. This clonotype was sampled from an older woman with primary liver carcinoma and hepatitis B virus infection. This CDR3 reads CANGLERAETQYF. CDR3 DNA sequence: TGTGCCAACGGCTTAGAACGGGCGGAGACACAGTACTTC.